The clone carrying this T cell receptor (beta chain) has just one count. The antigen is not known. This sample stems from a study of response to subunit inactivated influenza vaccine. TCRdb ran MiXCR on the RT-PCR reads and lists one entry per CDR3 protein. The table shows 650,000 or so distinct CDR3 sequences, with about 14% occurring only once. V shed 0 bases and J shed 7 bases, with 16 bases lying between them. CDR1 is SGHVS, CDR2 FNYEAQ, per germline. The CDR3 totals 16 residues. Findings and caveats of the study: Each seasonal flu vaccination may recruit only limited new T cells, authors suggested.

The V gene is TRBV7-6, the J gene TRBJ2-1, with D unresolved. This TCR was sampled from a man in his fifties who received an inactivated influenza vaccine. Sequencing used PBMCs from blood, obtained roughly 2 weeks before vaccination. The CDR3 here is CASSLANLPGWNEQFF. As DNA, the CDR3 is TGTGCCAGCAGCTTAGCGAACTTACCGGGCTGGAATGAGCAGTTCTTC.